A selection of T cell receptor beta chains follows, all from one sample in a study of shared T cell receptors in the human thymus. Profiled with immunoSEQ multiplex PCR; TCRdb holds only in-frame clones, not every one. The table records 650,000 to 950,000 clones, approximately 85% of them present only once. The data also belong to a second study, concerning human thymus T cells.

The sample comprised thymocytes. Receptors were obtained from a girl under two years old with a congenital heart defect. CDR3s include the opening cysteine and the closing phenylalanine or tryptophan. The D gene is left open where the match is weak. Clone size is shown for a subset of rows, as once, few, many or a class of expanded clone.

j_gene: TRBJ1-1
v_gene: TRBV4-3
d_gene: TRBD1
abundance: NA
CDR3nt: TGCGCCAGCAGCCCAAGGACAGGGTGGGACACTGAAGCTTTCTTT
CDR3aa: CASSPRTGWDTEAFF

j_gene: TRBJ2-7
v_gene: TRBV7-2
d_gene: TRBD1
abundance: NA
CDR3nt: TGTGCCAGCAGCGGACCGGGACAGGGTAGATCCTACGTTGAGCAGTACTTC
CDR3aa: CASSGPGQGRSYVEQYF

j_gene: TRBJ1-5
v_gene: TRBV5-8
d_gene: NA
abundance: NA
CDR3nt: TGTGCCAGCAGCTTTCGCAGGGCCCTGGGACAGCCCCAGCATTTT
CDR3aa: CASSFRRALGQPQHF

j_gene: TRBJ1-2
v_gene: TRBV20-1
d_gene: NA
abundance: NA
CDR3nt: TGCAGTGCTAGCAGTGTGGGCTACACCTTC
CDR3aa: CSASSVGYTF

j_gene: TRBJ1-2
v_gene: TRBV4-1
d_gene: NA
abundance: NA
CDR3nt: TGCGCCAGCAGCCAAGATGGGGCCGATCATTTTACTCGGCCCTATGGCTACACCTTC
CDR3aa: CASSQDGADHFTRPYGYTF

j_gene: TRBJ1-3
v_gene: TRBV19
d_gene: TRBD1
abundance: NA
CDR3nt: TGTGCCAGTACCTCAATCCAGGGGGCGGTCTGTGGAAACACCATATATTTT
CDR3aa: CASTSIQGAVCGNTIYF

j_gene: TRBJ2-7
v_gene: TRBV29-1
d_gene: TRBD1
abundance: NA
CDR3nt: TGCAGCGTTGAGGTGGGGGGACAGGGAGCCACCTACGAGCAGTACTTC
CDR3aa: CSVEVGGQGATYEQYF

j_gene: TRBJ1-5
v_gene: TRBV19
d_gene: NA
abundance: few
CDR3nt: TGTGCCAGTAGTTCCGACAGGACTCTTAGCAATCAGCCCCAGCATTTT
CDR3aa: CASSSDRTLSNQPQHF

j_gene: TRBJ2-5
v_gene: TRBV6-4
d_gene: TRBD1
abundance: NA
CDR3nt: TGTGCCAGCAGACGGACAGGGAGGCGTGGGGAGACCCAGTACTTC
CDR3aa: CASRRTGRRGETQYF

j_gene: TRBJ2-7
v_gene: TRBV5-1
d_gene: NA
abundance: NA
CDR3nt: TGCGCCAGCAGCTTAATCCCCAAGGACAGCGCCTACGAGCAGTACTTC
CDR3aa: CASSLIPKDSAYEQYF

j_gene: TRBJ1-6
v_gene: TRBV10-3
d_gene: NA
abundance: NA
CDR3nt: TGTGCCATCAGGGCAGGTTCAGGGTTCCGTCTCCACTTT
CDR3aa: CAIRAGSGFRLHF

j_gene: TRBJ1-5
v_gene: TRBV18
d_gene: NA
abundance: NA
CDR3nt: TGTGCCAGCTCACCAGTGAAGTTACAGGAGCGGGACTATAGCAATCAGCCCCAGCATTTT
CDR3aa: CASSPVKLQERDYSNQPQHF

j_gene: TRBJ1-2
v_gene: TRBV15
d_gene: NA
abundance: NA
CDR3nt: TGTGCCACCAGCAAACGCGTCGGTGGCTACACCTTC
CDR3aa: CATSKRVGGYTF

j_gene: TRBJ1-1
v_gene: TRBV6-6
d_gene: NA
abundance: NA
CDR3nt: TGTGCCAGCAGTTACTCAGACACAACTGAAGCTTTCTTT
CDR3aa: CASSYSDTTEAFF

j_gene: TRBJ1-2
v_gene: TRBV27
d_gene: NA
abundance: NA
CDR3nt: TGTGCCAGCAGTGCCGGGTATGGCTACACCTTC
CDR3aa: CASSAGYGYTF